The 23 T cell receptor beta chains presented below share a single source sample, sequenced in a study of cytomegalovirus exposure and HLA in healthy donors. PCR used 60 Vbeta primers and 13 Jbeta primers. Repertoires were generated with immunoSEQ multiplex PCR, while TCRdb's copy carries only in-frame clones and drops some. The sample has under 200,000 clones, about two thirds seen once. Sequenced: PBMCs. The receptor set was obtained from a woman aged 18-29 years in good health and CMV-seropositive.

The chain joins TRBV19 to TRBJ1-6, with D hard to call. V gave up 5 bases and J gave up 8 bases, with 13 bases separating them. The CDR3 spans 14 residues. The germline V gene has CDR1 LNHDA and CDR2 SQIVND (reference sequence). CDR3 in amino acids: CASSWRSMDSPLHF. The CDR3 DNA follows: TGTGCCAGTAGTTGGAGGAGTATGGATTCACCCCTCCACTTT.

The chain carries TRBV30 and TRBJ1-5; TRBD1 might be the D (5 bases). There are 13 residues in the CDR3. Germline loops: CDR1 GTSNPN, CDR2 SVGIG (reference sequence). Deletions cut 8 bases from V and 5 bases from J, with 16 bases between. CDR3 coding DNA: TGTGCCCTACAGGCCGGGGGAGATCAGCCCCAGCATTTT. It specifies CALQAGGDQPQHF.

This clone was seen a handful of times. CDR3 amino acids: CASSPGGEQYF. CDR3 nucleotide sequence: TGTGCCAGCAGTCCGGGGGGTGAGCAGTACTTC. The chain joins TRBV5-4 to TRBJ2-7, with TRBD2 matching over 7 bases. The CDR3 runs to 11 residues. Germline V gene lookup returns CDR1 SGHNT and CDR2 YYREEE (reference sequence). V shed 5 bases and J 7 bases; nucleotides not matched to a gene: 3.

The CDR3 spells CASSVGVAGGDYEQYF. The CDR3, as DNA: TGTGCCAGCAGCGTTGGGGTAGCGGGAGGAGACTACGAGCAGTACTTC. This chain uses TRBV9 with TRBJ2-7, with 10 positions matching TRBD2. Losses at the gene ends were 2 bases for V and 3 bases for J; bases not matched to a gene: 8. The CDR3 extends over 16 amino acids. The germline V gene has CDR1 SGDLS and CDR2 YYNGEE.

The chain uses TRBV4-2 and TRBJ1-5; 8 positions match TRBD1. The junction had 15 bases not matched to a gene; V was cut back by 0 bases and J by 14 bases. CDR1 and CDR2 from the germline V gene are LGHNA and YNFKEQ. This CDR3 region has 16 residues. The CDR3 region has the DNA TGTGCCAGCAGCCAAGAAACCGGGACAGGCATTTGGAGAAAGCATTTT. Amino acid sequence: CASSQETGTGIWRKHF.

V gene TRBV28 combines with J gene TRBJ2-7, with 11 nucleotides matching TRBD2. Germline V gives CDR1 MDHEN, CDR2 SYDVKM. The CDR3 loop spans 15 amino acids. Trimming removed 1 base from V and 7 bases from J; junction bases left unmatched: 6. In DNA, the CDR3 is TGTGCCAGCAGTTTATCGGCTAGCGGGAGGTTGGAGCAGTACTTC. This translates into CASSLSASGRLEQYF.

This rearrangement joins TRBV7-3 to TRBJ2-1, with 16 bases fitting TRBD2. Germline loops: CDR1 SGHTA, CDR2 FQGTGA. The CDR3 loop spans 16 amino acids. V trimming: 2 bases; J trimming: 12 bases; junction bases outside the gene matches: 7. The chain's CDR3 is CASSLGGTSGRARQFF. The CDR3, as DNA: TGTGCCAGCAGCTTAGGGGGGACTAGCGGGAGGGCCCGGCAGTTCTTC.

The chain is built from TRBV27 and TRBJ1-2; D is unresolved. Germline V CDR1 and CDR2: MNHEY, SMNVEV (reference sequence). The CDR3 covers 15 residues. V gave up 5 bases and J gave up 5 bases, with 18 bases separating them. The CDR3 nucleotides read TGTGCCAGCAGTACCTCCGGCGGGTTTATTTATGGCTACACCTTC. Translated, it gives CASSTSGGFIYGYTF.

This clone was observed a handful of times. This chain uses TRBV6-1 with TRBJ1-4; 12 bases align to TRBD1. Looked up from germline, CDR1 is MNHNS and CDR2 is SASEGT. The CDR3 has 15 residues. The trim removed 8 bases at V and 6 bases at J, leaving 7 bases unmatched. The CDR3 loop reads CASRRGQGADEKLFF. CDR3 coding DNA: TGTGCCAGCCGCCGGGGACAGGGGGCAGATGAAAAACTGTTTTTT.

The V call is TRBV30, the J call TRBJ2-5; 9 bases are a match to TRBD2. The germline V gene has CDR1 GTSNPN and CDR2 SVGIG (reference sequence). CDR3 length equals 13 residues. V was pared by 0 bases and J by 9 bases, with 5 bases of the junction left unmatched. The CDR3 here is CAWSVSGRGAQYF. CDR3 coding DNA: TGTGCCTGGAGTGTTAGCGGGAGAGGGGCCCAGTACTTC.

This chain links TRBV6-1 with TRBJ1-5; D not certain. Germline-derived CDR1 and CDR2 are MNHNS and SASEGT. The CDR3 is made up of 14 amino acids. Trimming took 2 bases from V and 3 from J, leaving 8 bases between them. The CDR3 coding sequence is TGTGCCAGCAGTGAATATGGCAACAATCAGCCCCAGCATTTT. Translation: CASSEYGNNQPQHF.

The rearrangement links TRBV28 to TRBJ1-1; D remains ambiguous. In germline, CDR1 is MDHEN, CDR2 SYDVKM. The CDR3 extends over 13 amino acids. The V end lost 3 bases, the J end lost 4 bases, and 9 bases lay between the germline ends. The CDR3 region has the DNA TGTGCCAGCAGTTTGAATGAGGTCACTGAAGCTTTCTTT. The encoded protein is CASSLNEVTEAFF. Combining the CDR3 with reference TRBV28 and TRBJ1-1 gives the whole variable domain DVKVTQSSRYLVKRTGEKVFLECVQDMDHENMFWYRQDPGLGLRLIYFSYDVKMKEKGDIPEGYSVSREKKERFSLILESASTNQTSMYLCASSLNEVTEAFFGQGTRLTVV.

The table lists this clone with a few counts. V is TRBV25-1 and J is TRBJ2-7; weak D call: TRBD1 (6 bases). Trimming took 6 bases from V and 3 from J, leaving 18 bases between them. This CDR3 has 15 residues. Germline V lookup: CDR1 MGHDK, CDR2 SYGVNS. CDR3: CASSAPREGGYEQYF. In DNA, the CDR3 is TGTGCCAGCAGCGCGCCCCGAGAAGGGGGCTACGAGCAGTACTTC.

The V gene is TRBV7-9, the J gene TRBJ1-3, with 7 bases lining up with TRBD1. This CDR3 comprises 15 residues. The V gene's germline CDR1 is SEHNR and CDR2 FQNEAQ (reference sequence). The junction had 4 bases not matched to a gene; V was cut back by 5 bases and J by 0 bases. CDR3 bases: TGTGCCAGCAGCGTGGGACAGAACTCTGGAAACACCATATATTTT. Amino acids: CASSVGQNSGNTIYF.

This CDR3 is CASSGGLAGEVVIQYF. The CDR3, as DNA: TGTGCCAGCAGCGGAGGACTAGCGGGAGAAGTCGTCATTCAGTACTTC. The genes are TRBV11-2 and TRBJ2-4; 13 bases are shared with TRBD2. Germline assignment: CDR1 SGHAT and CDR2 FQNNGV. The junction had 10 bases not matched to a gene; V was cut back by 5 bases and J by 9 bases. This CDR3 contains 16 residues.

The rearrangement uses TRBV5-1 and TRBJ1-6; 7 bases fit TRBD1. Germline assignment: CDR1 SGHRS and CDR2 YFSETQ. V was pared by 7 bases and J by 5 bases, with 6 bases of the junction left unmatched. The CDR3 length is 14 residues. CDR3 bases: TGCGCCAGCCGTTACGGGACAGATAATTCACCCCTCCACTTT. Translating it yields CASRYGTDNSPLHF.

This clone has a single count. The chain recombines TRBV27 with TRBJ1-1; D perhaps matches TRBD1 (6 bases). This CDR3 spans 12 amino acids. Per germline, CDR1 MNHEY and CDR2 SMNVEV (reference sequence). V lost 4 bases and J lost 6, with 9 bases in between. The CDR3 reads CASSSGQSEAFF. In DNA form, the CDR3 reads TGTGCCAGCAGTTCCGGACAGTCTGAAGCTTTCTTT.

This clone was recorded a few times. The V gene is TRBV28, the J gene TRBJ2-3, with 8 bases that match TRBD2. CDR3 size: 16 residues. CDR1 is MDHEN, CDR2 SYDVKM, per germline. With V trimmed by 2 bases and J by 5 bases, 9 bases remained unmatched. CDR3 loop: CASSLVLAGSQDTQYF. The CDR3 nucleotides read TGTGCCAGCAGTTTAGTGCTAGCGGGCTCTCAAGATACGCAGTATTTT.

The chain uses TRBV19 and TRBJ2-5; no reliable D call. The CDR3 runs to 13 residues. V was trimmed by 2 bases and J by 7 bases, leaving 11 bases between them. CDR1 is LNHDA, CDR2 SQIVND, per germline (reference sequence). CDR3 nucleotide sequence: TGTGCCAGTAGTATAACGAGCCTCGGGACCCAGTACTTC. Its translation: CASSITSLGTQYF.

The CDR3 sequence is CASSFGGGGNNEQFF. The CDR3 DNA reads as TGCGCCAGCAGCTTCGGTGGCGGGGGAAACAATGAGCAGTTCTTC. The rearrangement joins TRBV5-1 to TRBJ2-1, with TRBD2 matching over 7 bases. Germline V gene lookup returns CDR1 SGHRS and CDR2 YFSETQ. The length of the CDR3 is 15 residues. The J segment lost 5 bases and the V segment lost 2 bases, leaving 7 bases of the junction unmatched. The full variable domain, with the rest looked up from reference TRBV5-1 and TRBJ2-1, is KAGVTQTPRYLIKTRGQQVTLSCSPISGHRSVSWYQQTPGQGLQFLFEYFSETQRNKGNFPGRFSGRQFSNSRSEMNVSTLELGDSALYLCASSFGGGGNNEQFFGPGTRLTVL.

The V call is TRBV7-6, the J call TRBJ2-2; 8 bases line up with TRBD1. The CDR3 sequence is 15 residues long. CDR1 is SGHVS, CDR2 FNYEAQ, per germline. With V trimmed by 5 bases and J by 7 bases, 9 bases remained unmatched. As DNA, the CDR3 is TGTGCCAGCAGCCCAGGGGGCAGGGGTGTCGGGGAGCTGTTTTTT. Protein product: CASSPGGRGVGELFF.

V usage is TRBV29-1 and J usage is TRBJ2-2; TRBD2 aligns across 9 bases. There are 13 residues in the CDR3. The J segment lost 4 bases and the V segment lost 5 bases, leaving 2 bases of the junction unmatched. CDR1 SQVTM and CDR2 ANQGSEA come from the germline V gene. The CDR3: CSVRGGGTGELFF. DNA for the CDR3: TGCAGCGTTCGCGGGGGGGGCACCGGGGAGCTGTTTTTT.

V and J are TRBV18 and TRBJ2-7, with D maybe TRBD2 (7 bases). The germline CDR1 and CDR2 sequences are KGHSH and LQKENI. There are 14 residues in the CDR3. Trimming took 5 bases from V and 4 from J, leaving 15 bases between them. Here the CDR3 DNA reads TGTGCCAGCTCATCGGAAGGGGGAGGGTACGAGCAGTACTTC. Encoded protein: CASSSEGGGYEQYF.